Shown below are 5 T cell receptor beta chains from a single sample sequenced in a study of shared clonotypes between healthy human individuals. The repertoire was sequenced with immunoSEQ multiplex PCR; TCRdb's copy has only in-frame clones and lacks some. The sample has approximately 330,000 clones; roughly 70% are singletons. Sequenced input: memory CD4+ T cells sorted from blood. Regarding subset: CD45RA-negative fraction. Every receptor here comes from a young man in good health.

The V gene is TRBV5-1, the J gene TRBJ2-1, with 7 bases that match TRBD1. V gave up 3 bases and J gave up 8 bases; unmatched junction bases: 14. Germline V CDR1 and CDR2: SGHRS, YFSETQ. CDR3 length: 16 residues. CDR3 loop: CASSSTATTGSHEQFF. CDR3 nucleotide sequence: TGCGCCAGCAGCTCAACCGCAACGACAGGGAGTCATGAGCAGTTCTTC.

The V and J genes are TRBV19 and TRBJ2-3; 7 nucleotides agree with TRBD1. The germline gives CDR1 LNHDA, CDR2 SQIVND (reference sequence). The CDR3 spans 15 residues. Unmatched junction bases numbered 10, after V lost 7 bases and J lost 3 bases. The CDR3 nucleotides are TGTGCCAGTACCCTAGGAGCAGGGGGAACAGATACGCAGTATTTT. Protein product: CASTLGAGGTDTQYF.

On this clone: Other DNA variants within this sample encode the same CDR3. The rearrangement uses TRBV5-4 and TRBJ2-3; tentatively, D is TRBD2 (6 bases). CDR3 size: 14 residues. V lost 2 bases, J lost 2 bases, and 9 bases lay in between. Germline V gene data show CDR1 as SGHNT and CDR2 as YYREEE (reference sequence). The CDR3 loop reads CASSLRGDTDTQYF. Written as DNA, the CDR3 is TGTGCCAGCAGCTTACGCGGGGACACAGATACGCAGTATTTT.

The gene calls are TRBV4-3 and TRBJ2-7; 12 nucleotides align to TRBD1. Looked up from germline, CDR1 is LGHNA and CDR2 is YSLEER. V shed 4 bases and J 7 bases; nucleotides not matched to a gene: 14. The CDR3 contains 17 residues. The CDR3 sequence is CASSLSMAGQGAREQYF. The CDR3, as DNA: TGCGCCAGCAGCCTCTCGATGGCGGGACAGGGGGCTAGAGAGCAGTACTTC.

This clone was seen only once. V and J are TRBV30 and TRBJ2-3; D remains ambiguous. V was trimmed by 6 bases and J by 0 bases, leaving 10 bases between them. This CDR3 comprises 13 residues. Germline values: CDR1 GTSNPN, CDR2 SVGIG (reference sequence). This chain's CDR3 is CACLPYSTDTQYF. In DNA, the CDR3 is TGTGCCTGCCTCCCTTATAGCACAGATACGCAGTATTTT.